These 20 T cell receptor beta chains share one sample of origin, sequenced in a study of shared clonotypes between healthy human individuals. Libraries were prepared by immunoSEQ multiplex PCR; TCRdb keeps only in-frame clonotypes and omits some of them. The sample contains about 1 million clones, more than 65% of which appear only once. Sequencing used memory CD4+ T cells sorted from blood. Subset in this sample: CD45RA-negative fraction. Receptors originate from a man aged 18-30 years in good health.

The CDR3 reads CASSIRTGYGYTF. The CDR3 DNA reads TGTGCCAGCAGCATTCGGACAGGATATGGCTACACCTTC. The chain uses TRBV21-1 and TRBJ1-2; the table names TRBD1, a call not compared with the DNA. TRBV21-1 represents a pseudogene. The CDR3 totals 13 residues.

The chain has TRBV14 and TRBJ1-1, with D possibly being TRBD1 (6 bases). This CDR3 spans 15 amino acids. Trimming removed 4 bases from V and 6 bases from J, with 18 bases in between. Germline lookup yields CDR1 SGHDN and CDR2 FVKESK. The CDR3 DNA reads TGTGCCAGCAGCCCTTTGGGGGGGGCCGCGGCTGAAGCTTTCTTT. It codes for CASSPLGGAAAEAFF.

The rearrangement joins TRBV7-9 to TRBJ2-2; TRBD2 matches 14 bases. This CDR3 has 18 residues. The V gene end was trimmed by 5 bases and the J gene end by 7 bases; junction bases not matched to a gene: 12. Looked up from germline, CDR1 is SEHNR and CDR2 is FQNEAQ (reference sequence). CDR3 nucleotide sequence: TGTGCCAGCAGCCCCGGGACTAGCGGGAGCCGTTTAATCGGGGAGCTGTTTTTT. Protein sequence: CASSPGTSGSRLIGELFF.

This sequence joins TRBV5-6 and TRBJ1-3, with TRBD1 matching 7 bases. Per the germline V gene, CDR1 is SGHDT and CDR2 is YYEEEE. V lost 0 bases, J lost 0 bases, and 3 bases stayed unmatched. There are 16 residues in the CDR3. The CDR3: CASSLDRGYSGNTIYF. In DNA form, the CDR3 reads TGTGCCAGCAGCTTGGACAGGGGATACTCTGGAAACACCATATATTTT.

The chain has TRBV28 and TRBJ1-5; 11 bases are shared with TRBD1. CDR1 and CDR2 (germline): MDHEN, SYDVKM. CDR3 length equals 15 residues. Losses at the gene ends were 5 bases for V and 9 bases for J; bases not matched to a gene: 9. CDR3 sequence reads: CASSNPGQGDRPQHF. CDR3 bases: TGTGCCAGCAGTAATCCGGGACAGGGGGACCGGCCCCAGCATTTT.

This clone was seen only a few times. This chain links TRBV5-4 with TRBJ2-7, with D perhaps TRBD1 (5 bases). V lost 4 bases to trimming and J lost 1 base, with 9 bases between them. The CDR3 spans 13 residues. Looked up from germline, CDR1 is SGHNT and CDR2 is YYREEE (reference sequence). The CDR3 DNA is TGTGCCAGCAGCCATGACAGTTCCTACGAGCAGTACTTC. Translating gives CASSHDSSYEQYF.

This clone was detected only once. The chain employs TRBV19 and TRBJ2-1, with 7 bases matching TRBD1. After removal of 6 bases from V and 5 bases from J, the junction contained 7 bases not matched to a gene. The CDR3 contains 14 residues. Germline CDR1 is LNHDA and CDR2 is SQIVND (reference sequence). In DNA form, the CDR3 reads TGTGCCAGTAGAAGCAGGGGGAGTCACAATGAGCAGTTCTTC. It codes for CASRSRGSHNEQFF.

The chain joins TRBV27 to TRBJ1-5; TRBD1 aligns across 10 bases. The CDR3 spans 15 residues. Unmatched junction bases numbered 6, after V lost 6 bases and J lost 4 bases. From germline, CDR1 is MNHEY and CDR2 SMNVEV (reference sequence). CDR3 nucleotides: TGTGCCAGCAGCCGGGGACAGGGGAGTAATCAGCCCCAGCATTTT. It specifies CASSRGQGSNQPQHF.

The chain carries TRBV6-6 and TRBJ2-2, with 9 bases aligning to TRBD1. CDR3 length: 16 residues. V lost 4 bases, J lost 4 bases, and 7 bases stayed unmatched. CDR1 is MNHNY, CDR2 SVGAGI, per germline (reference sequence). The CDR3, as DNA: TGTGCCAGCAGTTTCCCCGGGACAGGGCCCACCGGGGAGCTGTTTTTT. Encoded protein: CASSFPGTGPTGELFF.

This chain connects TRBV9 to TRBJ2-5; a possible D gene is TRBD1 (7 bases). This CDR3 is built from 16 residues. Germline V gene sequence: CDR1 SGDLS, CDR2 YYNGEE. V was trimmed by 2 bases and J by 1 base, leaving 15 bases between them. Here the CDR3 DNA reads TGTGCCAGCAGCGTGGGCGCGGGACAGCTCCAAGAGACCCAGTACTTC. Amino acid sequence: CASSVGAGQLQETQYF.

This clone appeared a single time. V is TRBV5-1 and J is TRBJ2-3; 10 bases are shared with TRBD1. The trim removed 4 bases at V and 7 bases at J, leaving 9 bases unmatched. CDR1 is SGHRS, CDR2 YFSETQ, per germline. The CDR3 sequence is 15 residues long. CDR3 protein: CASSRGDRGRHTQYF. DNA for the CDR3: TGCGCCAGCAGCCGGGGGGACAGGGGAAGACATACGCAGTATTTT.

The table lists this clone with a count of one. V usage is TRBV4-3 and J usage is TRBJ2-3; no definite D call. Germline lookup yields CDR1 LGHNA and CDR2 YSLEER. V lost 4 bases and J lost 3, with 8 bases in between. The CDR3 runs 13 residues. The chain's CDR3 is CASSRKGTDTQYF. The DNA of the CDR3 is TGCGCCAGCAGCCGGAAGGGAACAGATACGCAGTATTTT.

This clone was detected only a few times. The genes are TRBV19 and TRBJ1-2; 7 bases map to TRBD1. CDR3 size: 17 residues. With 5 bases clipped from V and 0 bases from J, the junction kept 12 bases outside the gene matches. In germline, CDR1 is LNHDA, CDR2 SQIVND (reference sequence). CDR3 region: CASSVITGEPANYGYTF. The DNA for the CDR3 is TGTGCCAGTAGTGTCATCACAGGGGAACCAGCTAACTATGGCTACACCTTC.

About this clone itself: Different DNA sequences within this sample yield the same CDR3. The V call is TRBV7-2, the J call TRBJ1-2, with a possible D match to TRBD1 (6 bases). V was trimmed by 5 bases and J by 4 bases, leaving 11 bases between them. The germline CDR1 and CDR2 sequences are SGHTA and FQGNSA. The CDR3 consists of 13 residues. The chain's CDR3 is CASSPQGPYGYTF. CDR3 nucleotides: TGTGCCAGCAGCCCACAGGGCCCCTATGGCTACACCTTC.

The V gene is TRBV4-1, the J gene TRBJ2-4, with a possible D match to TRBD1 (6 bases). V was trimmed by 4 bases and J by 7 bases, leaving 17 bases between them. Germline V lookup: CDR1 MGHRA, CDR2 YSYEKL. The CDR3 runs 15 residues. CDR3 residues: CASSPDRSGLNIQYF. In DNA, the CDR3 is TGCGCCAGCAGCCCGGACAGATCCGGATTGAACATTCAGTACTTC.

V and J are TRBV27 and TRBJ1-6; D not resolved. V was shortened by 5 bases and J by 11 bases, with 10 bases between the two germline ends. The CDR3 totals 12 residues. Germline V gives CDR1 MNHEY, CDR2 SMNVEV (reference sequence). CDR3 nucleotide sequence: TGTGCCAGCAGTACCTTAAGGGCACCCCTCCACTTT. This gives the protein CASSTLRAPLHF.

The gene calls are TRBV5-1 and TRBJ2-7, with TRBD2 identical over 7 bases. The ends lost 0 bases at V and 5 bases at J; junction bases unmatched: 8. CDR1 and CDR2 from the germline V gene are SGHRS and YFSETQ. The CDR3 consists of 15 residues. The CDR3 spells CASSLAGGFWDEQYF. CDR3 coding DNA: TGCGCCAGCAGCTTGGCCGGGGGGTTTTGGGACGAGCAGTACTTC.

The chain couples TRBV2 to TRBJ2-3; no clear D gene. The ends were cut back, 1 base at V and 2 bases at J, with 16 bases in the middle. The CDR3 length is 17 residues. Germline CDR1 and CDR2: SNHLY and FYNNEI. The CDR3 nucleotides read TGTGCCAGCAGTGAAGGTCGAACTCCTTCTGTCACAGATACGCAGTATTTT. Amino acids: CASSEGRTPSVTDTQYF.

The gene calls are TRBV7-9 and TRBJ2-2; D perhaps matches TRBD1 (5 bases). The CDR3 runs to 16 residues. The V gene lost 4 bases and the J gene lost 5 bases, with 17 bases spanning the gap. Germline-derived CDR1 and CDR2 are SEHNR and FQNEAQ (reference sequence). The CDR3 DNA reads TGTGCCAGCAGCTCGGCCCAGGGTCCCCGGACCGGGGAGCTGTTTTTT. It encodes CASSSAQGPRTGELFF.

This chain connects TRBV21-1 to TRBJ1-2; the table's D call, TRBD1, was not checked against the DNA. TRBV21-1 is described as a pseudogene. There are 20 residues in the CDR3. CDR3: CASPQRGQWDSWETNYGYTF. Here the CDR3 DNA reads TGTGCCAGCCCTCAGAGGGGCCAATGGGACAGTTGGGAGACTAACTATGGCTACACCTTC.